This TCR beta chain emerged from a study of cytomegalovirus exposure and HLA in healthy donors. General study findings and limits: High specificity and sensitivity for cytomegalovirus status were reported for the classifier. Later analysis showed TCR association rates varying by HLA locus, highest for DRB1 and lowest for HLA-C.

PCR primers comprised 60 Vbeta and 13 Jbeta primers. Profiling relied on immunoSEQ multiplex PCR, and the TCRdb table lists in-frame clones only, not all of them. The sample comprises under 100,000 clones, roughly two thirds of which are singletons, and approximately 15% rests with the top ten. For this clone: Its antigen remains unidentified.

The sequence was collected from a woman in her fifties or sixties in good health and CMV-seropositive. What was sequenced was PBMCs.

The CDR3 is CASSVSTGNSGNTIYF. The CDR3 DNA sequence: TGTGCCAGCAGCGTATCAACAGGGAACTCTGGAAACACCATATATTTT. The rearrangement uses TRBV9 and TRBJ1-3, with D tentatively TRBD1 (6 bases). The CDR3 covers 16 residues. Trimming took 1 base from V and 0 from J, leaving 11 bases between them. From germline, CDR1 is SGDLS and CDR2 YYNGEE.